The source of this TCR beta chain is a study of blood T cell repertoires in COVID-19. The germline gives CDR1 MNHEY, CDR2 SMNVEV (reference sequence). V was pared by 6 bases and J by 4 bases, with 8 bases of the junction left unmatched. The CDR3 totals 17 residues. Assay: immunoSEQ multiplex PCR; the TCRdb copy retains only in-frame clones and omits some. The data show about 100,000 clones, over 75% seen once. The chain recombines TRBV27 with TRBJ2-3, with TRBD2 matching over 15 bases. The TCR sequence derives from a woman aged 60-75 years with acute or convalescent COVID-19. Sequenced sample: peripheral blood. CDR3 in amino acids: CASRRTSGRAVPDTQYF. The CDR3 DNA sequence: TGTGCCAGCAGGAGGACTAGCGGGAGGGCCGTGCCAGATACGCAGTATTTT.